This T cell receptor beta chain was observed in a study of beta chain features in type 1 diabetes. General study findings and limits: Naive, central memory and Treg TCRB repertoires appeared more alike in patients than in healthy donors. There was a moderate but significant shortening of TCRB CDR3s in all four CD4+ subsets of Type 1 diabetes patients. Cells carrying high TCR expression could end up over-represented when cDNA is sequenced.

A sort by CD45RO/CCR7/CD25/CD127/CD95/CD27 yielded CD4+ naive, central memory, regulatory and stem cell-like memory cells. Since all of the isolated RNA was reverse transcribed, expressed TCRB transcripts were what got sequenced. TCRdb's table, derived via immunoSEQ multiplex PCR, lists solely in-frame clones and lacks some. This table holds 300,000 to 350,000 clones, less than 15% found once. Germline CDR1 MGHDK, CDR2 SYGVNS. V lost 3 bases, J lost 4 bases, and 18 bases lay in between. This CDR3 has 17 residues. In this sample, this clone turned up a few times. Antigen unknown. The clonotype was recovered from a woman between 18 and 30 years old with type 1 diabetes. The material sequenced was naive CD4+ T cells from blood. The gene calls are TRBV25-1 and TRBJ2-2; weak D call: TRBD1 (7 bases). The CDR3 here is CASSESGDRALTGELFF. The CDR3 DNA reads as TGTGCCAGCAGTGAGTCGGGGGACAGAGCCCTCACCGGGGAGCTGTTTTTT.